This T cell receptor (beta chain) was recovered during a study of T-cell reconstitution after alpha-beta-depleted transplantation in children. The ends were cut back, 1 base at V and 2 bases at J, with 9 bases in the middle. The CDR3 runs 14 residues. Unique molecular identifiers were built into the TCRbeta library. TCRdb called the PCR reads again in MiXCR, with one record for every CDR3 protein. Altogether around 100,000 distinct CDR3 sequences are present, about a tenth being singletons, with the ten largest covering around 35%. This sequence joins TRBV12-3 or TRBV12-4 and TRBJ2-7; D possibly corresponds to TRBD2 (6 bases). The clonotype comes from a boy aged 2 to 10 with acute lymphoblastic leukemia, due to receive a stem cell transplant. Sequenced material: PBMCs, taken before TCRalphabeta/CD19-depleted stem cell transplant. This CDR3 reads CASSLEPGAYEQYF. The CDR3 coding sequence is TGTGCCAGCAGTTTAGAACCGGGGGCCTACGAGCAGTACTTC.